The 20 T cell receptor beta chains listed next were all sequenced from one sample in a study of T cell responses to AZD1222 COVID-19 vaccine. Clones were sequenced by immunoSEQ multiplex PCR, and TCRdb holds only the in-frame ones, with some missing. The table shows 100,000 to 150,000 clones, with approximately 90% occurring only once. The material sequenced was peripheral blood, taken 28 days after the second AZD1222 dose. These receptors originate from an adult who received the AZD1222 COVID-19 vaccine.

The chain combines TRBV3-1 (or the pseudogene TRBV3-2) with TRBJ2-2; D is ambiguous. This CDR3 has 12 amino acids. Germline CDR1 LGHDT, CDR2 YNNKEL (reference sequence). Trimming took off 7 bases at V and 6 bases at J, with 9 bases between the two ends. CDR3 coding DNA: TGTGCCAGCACCTCAGGTTCCGGGGAGCTGTTTTTT. Protein product: CASTSGSGELFF.

The genes are TRBV5-6 and TRBJ2-3, with 7 positions matching TRBD2. This CDR3 comprises 15 residues. With V trimmed by 3 bases and J by 6 bases, 10 bases remained unmatched. CDR1 and CDR2 (germline): SGHDT, YYEEEE. The CDR3 sequence is CASSSMSSGGDTQYF. Written as DNA, the CDR3 is TGTGCCAGCAGCTCGATGTCTAGCGGAGGGGATACGCAGTATTTT.

The chain employs TRBV19 and TRBJ2-2; 10 bases are shared with TRBD1. This CDR3 region has 16 residues. Germline V gives CDR1 LNHDA, CDR2 SQIVND (reference sequence). The J segment lost 3 bases and the V segment lost 7 bases, leaving 8 bases of the junction unmatched. This CDR3 is CASTHLGQGYTGELFF. The CDR3 region has the DNA TGTGCCAGTACCCATTTGGGACAGGGGTACACCGGGGAGCTGTTTTTT.

The chain joins TRBV28 to TRBJ1-2; D is uncertain. Germline V gives CDR1 MDHEN, CDR2 SYDVKM. CDR3 size: 14 residues. The V and J ends lost 1 base and 4 bases respectively, with 10 bases between them. CDR3 bases: TGTGCCAGCAGTTTATTAGTCCGTACCTATGGCTACACCTTC. Protein sequence: CASSLLVRTYGYTF.

Regarding this clone: Relative to the germline gene, one junction end is altered; a read error may explain this. The V gene is TRBV19, the J gene TRBJ2-3; possible D gene TRBD2, 6 bases. The CDR3 runs 14 residues. Germline CDR1 is LNHDA and CDR2 is SQIVND (reference sequence). The CDR3, as DNA: TGTGCCAGTAGTACAAGACTAGGGACGGATACACAGTATTTT. Translation gives CASSTRLGTDTQYF.

V usage is TRBV27 and J usage is TRBJ2-1; D not resolved. The CDR3 consists of 13 residues. The V end was cut by 3 bases, the J end by 4 bases, with 7 bases between. Germline V gene lookup returns CDR1 MNHEY and CDR2 SMNVEV (reference sequence). CDR3: CASSLGLYNEQFF. The CDR3 DNA is TGTGCCAGCAGTTTGGGCCTATACAATGAGCAGTTCTTC.

The V call is TRBV27, the J call TRBJ2-7; possible D gene TRBD2, 6 bases. The germline gives CDR1 MNHEY, CDR2 SMNVEV (reference sequence). The length of the CDR3 is 15 residues. V shed 7 bases and J shed 2 bases, with 18 bases lying between them. CDR3 in amino acids: CASKSRRRGAYEQYF. The CDR3 DNA reads TGTGCCAGCAAGTCAAGGCGGAGGGGTGCCTACGAGCAGTACTTC.

This chain links TRBV9 with TRBJ2-1; TRBD2 aligns across 7 bases. The CDR3 consists of 17 residues. CDR1 and CDR2 (germline): SGDLS, YYNGEE. Trimming removed 0 bases from V and 10 bases from J; junction bases left unmatched: 16. Here the CDR3 reads CASSVVANPIGGSEQFF. The CDR3 nucleotides read TGTGCCAGCAGCGTAGTAGCCAACCCTATAGGCGGGAGCGAGCAGTTCTTC.

The J gene is TRBJ2-7, the V gene TRBV9; 8 bases match TRBD1. Trimming cost V 4 bases and J 2 bases; bases outside gene matches: 5. This CDR3 is built from 14 residues. Per the germline V gene, CDR1 is SGDLS and CDR2 is YYNGEE. The CDR3 is CASSPRQGTYEQYF. The CDR3 DNA is TGTGCCAGCAGCCCCCGACAGGGGACCTACGAGCAGTACTTC.

This rearrangement joins TRBV10-3 to TRBJ2-1, with 8 bases aligning to TRBD2. V lost 7 bases to trimming and J lost 4 bases; unmatched junction nucleotides: 6. The CDR3 runs 14 residues. Germline V gives CDR1 ENHRY, CDR2 SYGVKD. The CDR3 DNA reads as TGTGCCATCACCCCGGGACTAGGTTACAATGAGCAGTTCTTC. It yields the protein CAITPGLGYNEQFF.

This chain connects TRBV19 to TRBJ2-6; D is undetermined. Germline assignment: CDR1 LNHDA and CDR2 SQIVND (reference sequence). This CDR3 contains 14 residues. Trimming took off 6 bases at V and 1 base at J, with 7 bases between the two ends. In nucleotides, the CDR3 is TGTGCCAGTAGCACTCTATCTGGGGCCAACGTCCTGACTTTC. Its protein product is CASSTLSGANVLTF.

J is TRBJ2-7 and V is TRBV5-4; 9 bases agree with TRBD2. There are 14 residues in the CDR3. Per the germline V gene, CDR1 is SGHNT and CDR2 is YYREEE (reference sequence). V trimming: 0 bases; J trimming: 6 bases; junction bases outside the gene matches: 4. CDR3 coding DNA: TGTGCCAGCAGCTTGGGACTAGCGGACTCCGAGCAGTACTTC. It yields the protein CASSLGLADSEQYF.

The genes are TRBV16 and TRBJ2-7; 7 nucleotides line up with TRBD1. J lost 2 bases, V lost 4 bases, and 8 bases had no gene match. The CDR3 has 15 amino acids. Germline V gives CDR1 KGHSY, CDR2 FQNENV. CDR3 sequence reads: CASSPISQGTYEQYF. The CDR3, as DNA: TGTGCCAGCAGCCCGATTTCACAGGGGACCTACGAGCAGTACTTC. The variable domain in full, with the rest retrieved from reference TRBV16 and TRBJ2-7, is GEEVAQTPKHLVRGEGQKAKLYCAPIKGHSYVFWYQQVLKNEFKFLISFQNENVFDETGMPKERFSAKCLPNSPCSLEIQATKLEDSAVYFCASSPISQGTYEQYFGPGTRLTVT.

With regard to this clone: The junction shows a germline mismatch at one end, possibly a read error. The gene calls are TRBV7-7 and TRBJ2-2; D is unclear. The germline CDR1 and CDR2 sequences are SSHAT and FNYEAQ (reference sequence). The CDR3 length is 14 residues. The CDR3, as DNA: TGTGCTAGCAGCTTTGGAAAAGGCGAAGGGGAGCTGTTTTTT. Residues: CASSFGKGEGELFF. The full variable domain, its missing parts supplied by reference TRBV7-7 and TRBJ2-2, is GAGVSQSPRYKVTKRGQDVTLRCDPISSHATLYWYQQALGQGPEFLTYFNYEAQPDKSGLPSDRFSAERPEGSISTLTIQRTEQRDSAMYRCASSFGKGEGELFFGEGSRLTVL.

V and J are TRBV30 and TRBJ1-2, with 9 bases aligning to TRBD1. There are 11 residues in the CDR3. Germline trimming cut 8 bases from V and 2 bases from J; bases unmatched to any gene: 0. Germline V CDR1 and CDR2: GTSNPN, SVGIG (reference sequence). CDR3 region: CAGTGNYGYTF. CDR3 nucleotide sequence: TGTGCCGGGACAGGGAACTATGGCTACACCTTC.

This chain uses TRBV4-1 with TRBJ1-2; D remains unclear. V lost 4 bases to trimming and J lost 4 bases, with 13 bases between them. This CDR3 contains 14 residues. CDR1 and CDR2 (germline): MGHRA, YSYEKL. The CDR3 sequence: CASSPGLSIYGYTF. For the CDR3, the DNA is TGCGCCAGCAGCCCCGGGCTTTCCATCTATGGCTACACCTTC.

This clone was picked up one time. The chain combines TRBV4-2 with TRBJ2-1; 13 nucleotides match TRBD2. The trim removed 4 bases at V and 6 bases at J, leaving 12 bases unmatched. This CDR3 is 18 amino acids long. Germline-derived CDR1 and CDR2 are LGHNA and YNFKEQ. CDR3 protein: CASSPGQGTSGRANEQFF. CDR3 nucleotides: TGTGCCAGCAGCCCCGGACAGGGCACTAGCGGGAGGGCCAATGAGCAGTTCTTC.

V gene TRBV19 combines with J gene TRBJ1-2, with D unresolved. Germline V gene data show CDR1 as LNHDA and CDR2 as SQIVND (reference sequence). Trimming shortened V by 3 bases and J by 5 bases, and 22 bases separated the two germline ends. This CDR3 region has 17 residues. CDR3 DNA sequence: TGTGCCAGTAGTATGATCCTCTCGGCTGGATCGAGGTATGGCTACACCTTC. Protein sequence: CASSMILSAGSRYGYTF. The full variable domain, rest sourced from reference TRBV19 and TRBJ1-2, is DGGITQSPKYLFRKEGQNVTLSCEQNLNHDAMYWYRQDPGQGLRLIYYSQIVNDFQKGDIAEGYSVSREKKESFPLTVTSAQKNPTAFYLCASSMILSAGSRYGYTFGSGTRLTVV.

The rearrangement links TRBV3-1 (or the pseudogene TRBV3-2) to TRBJ2-7, with D maybe TRBD1 (6 bases). The CDR3 has 15 amino acids. The V gene's germline CDR1 is LGHDT and CDR2 YNNKEL (reference sequence). The V gene lost 2 bases and the J gene lost 12 bases, with 23 bases spanning the gap. Here the CDR3 DNA reads TGTGCCAGCAGCCAAAACCCAGGCATAGGGGGAGTGCCGTACTTC. Residues: CASSQNPGIGGVPYF.

Concerning this clone itself: The sample has other DNA sequences that encode this CDR3 too. The V call is TRBV6-5, the J call TRBJ2-1; D gene ambiguous. With 2 bases removed from V and 0 bases from J, the gap between germline ends came to 8 bases. The CDR3 sequence is 15 residues long. Per the germline V gene, CDR1 is MNHEY and CDR2 is SVGAGI. Written as DNA, the CDR3 is TGTGCCAGCAGTTACGGCCGCAGCTCCTACAATGAGCAGTTCTTC. It encodes CASSYGRSSYNEQFF.